The sequence of this T cell receptor beta chain was determined in a study of cytomegalovirus exposure and HLA in healthy donors. This PCR relied on a set of 60 Vbeta primers and 13 Jbeta primers. Assay: immunoSEQ multiplex PCR; the TCRdb copy retains only in-frame clones and omits some. This repertoire shows 160,000 or so clones, around 73% found once; its top ten account for about 1.5%. J lost 4 bases, V lost 3 bases, and 4 bases had no gene match. Germline lookup yields CDR1 MDHEN and CDR2 SYDVKM. The CDR3 contains 14 residues. The sequence came from a male donor in good health and CMV-seronegative. The sequencing input was PBMCs. The rearrangement links TRBV28 to TRBJ2-5; 8 bases map to TRBD2. CDR3 amino acids: CASSFGRVLETQYF. In DNA, the CDR3 is TGTGCCAGCAGTTTCGGGAGGGTACTAGAGACCCAGTACTTC.